This TCR beta chain emerged from a study of shared T cell receptors in the human thymus. This CDR3 spans 16 amino acids. V lost 0 bases and J 8 bases, leaving 18 bases between the germline ends. CDR1 is SGDLS and CDR2 is YYNGEE in the germline V gene. Profiled with immunoSEQ multiplex PCR; TCRdb holds only in-frame clones, not every one. The top ten clones hold roughly 0.01% of a sample with roughly 710,000 clones, roughly 88% of them seen once. This sample was shared with a second study, whose subject was human thymus T cells. From that report: Thymic tissue was derived from resections collected during corrective heart surgery. Thymic and blood repertoires appeared to display a bias in their usage of V and J genes.

V usage is TRBV9 and J usage is TRBJ2-1, with D perhaps TRBD2 (5 bases). The sequencing input was thymocytes. This TCR was sampled from a girl under three years old with a congenital heart defect. CDR3 loop: CASSVGVGVLEDEQFF. CDR3 coding DNA: TGTGCCAGCAGCGTAGGTGTCGGGGTCTTAGAGGATGAGCAGTTCTTC.